Below, 4 T cell receptor beta chains from the same sample are listed, as sequenced in a study of blood T cell repertoires in COVID-19. Sequenced by immunoSEQ multiplex PCR; TCRdb stores in-frame clones only, minus some. The table has roughly 180,000 clones, around four fifths seen once. The sequencing input was PBMCs or T cells enriched from blood (not recorded which). Receptor source: a woman in her fifties or sixties who had recovered from COVID-19.

The chain employs TRBV3-1 (or the pseudogene TRBV3-2) and TRBJ2-1, with TRBD2 identical over 7 bases. V shed 0 bases and J 8 bases; nucleotides not matched to a gene: 19. CDR1 is LGHDT and CDR2 is YNNKEL in the germline V gene (reference sequence). The CDR3 totals 19 residues. The CDR3 DNA sequence: TGTGCCAGCAGCCAAGATCCCCGTCTGGGGGGGAGGGCTATCTATGAGCAGTTCTTC. This encodes CASSQDPRLGGRAIYEQFF.

The V gene is TRBV19, the J gene TRBJ1-5; D not resolved. V lost 5 bases to trimming and J lost 3 bases, with 14 bases between them. The CDR3 length is 15 residues. Looked up from germline, CDR1 is LNHDA and CDR2 is SQIVND (reference sequence). The CDR3, as DNA: TGTGCCAGTAGTCCAAGGACGGACTCCAATCAGCCCCAGCATTTT. Encoded protein: CASSPRTDSNQPQHF.

In this sample, this clone turned up once. This rearrangement joins TRBV6-5 to TRBJ2-5; D gene unclear. This CDR3 is built from 14 residues. Per germline, CDR1 MNHEY and CDR2 SVGAGI. Trimming removed 9 bases at V and 5 bases at J, with 19 bases between. The CDR3 DNA follows: TGTGCCAGTACTGCAGAGAACAGCTGGGAGACCCAGTACTTC. Its protein is CASTAENSWETQYF.

The chain is built from TRBV2 and TRBJ2-3; D remains ambiguous. The germline V and J ends were trimmed by 7 bases and 4 bases, with 12 bases remaining between them. Germline-derived CDR1 and CDR2 are SNHLY and FYNNEI. The CDR3 spans 13 residues. The CDR3 loop reads CASTLSTADTQYF. CDR3 bases: TGTGCCAGCACCCTTTCCACGGCAGATACGCAGTATTTT.